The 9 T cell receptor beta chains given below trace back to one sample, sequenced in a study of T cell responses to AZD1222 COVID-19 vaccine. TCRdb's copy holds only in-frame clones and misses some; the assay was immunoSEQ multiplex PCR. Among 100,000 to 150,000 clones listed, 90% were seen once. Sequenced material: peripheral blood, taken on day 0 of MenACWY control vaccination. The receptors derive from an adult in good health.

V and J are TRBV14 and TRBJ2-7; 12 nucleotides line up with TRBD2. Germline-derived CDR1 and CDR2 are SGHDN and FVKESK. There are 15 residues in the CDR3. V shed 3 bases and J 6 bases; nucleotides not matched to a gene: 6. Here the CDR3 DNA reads TGTGCCAGCAGCCATATGACTAGCGGGAGTGCCGAGCAGTACTTC. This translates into CASSHMTSGSAEQYF.

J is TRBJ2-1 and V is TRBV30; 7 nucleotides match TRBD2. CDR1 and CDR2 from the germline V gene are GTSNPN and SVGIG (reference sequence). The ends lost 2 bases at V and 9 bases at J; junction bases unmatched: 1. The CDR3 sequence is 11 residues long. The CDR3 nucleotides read TGTGCCTGGAGTACGGGGGGTGAGCAGTTCTTC. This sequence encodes CAWSTGGEQFF.

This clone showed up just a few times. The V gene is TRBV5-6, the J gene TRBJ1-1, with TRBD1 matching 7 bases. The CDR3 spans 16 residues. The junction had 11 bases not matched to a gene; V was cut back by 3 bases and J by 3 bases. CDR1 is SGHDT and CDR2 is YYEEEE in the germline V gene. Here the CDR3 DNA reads TGTGCCAGCAGCTCACGACAGGGAGGGATGTACACTGAAGCTTTCTTT. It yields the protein CASSSRQGGMYTEAFF.

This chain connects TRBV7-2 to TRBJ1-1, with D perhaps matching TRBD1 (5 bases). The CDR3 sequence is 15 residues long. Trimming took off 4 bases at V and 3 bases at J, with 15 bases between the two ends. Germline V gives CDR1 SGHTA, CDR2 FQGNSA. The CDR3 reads CASSSRGGGYTEAFF. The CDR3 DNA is TGTGCCAGCAGCTCACGGGGGGGAGGGTACACTGAAGCTTTCTTT.

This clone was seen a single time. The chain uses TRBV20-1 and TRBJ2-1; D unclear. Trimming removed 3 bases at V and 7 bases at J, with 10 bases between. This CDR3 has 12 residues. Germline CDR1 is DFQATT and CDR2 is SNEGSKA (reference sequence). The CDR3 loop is CSASGLGNEQFF. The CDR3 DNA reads TGCAGTGCTAGTGGGTTAGGTAATGAGCAGTTCTTC.

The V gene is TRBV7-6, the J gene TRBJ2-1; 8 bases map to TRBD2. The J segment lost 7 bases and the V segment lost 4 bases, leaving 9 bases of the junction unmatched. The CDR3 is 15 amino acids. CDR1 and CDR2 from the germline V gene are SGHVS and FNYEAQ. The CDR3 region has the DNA TGTGCCAGCAGCTCATCGGGACTAGGGTTTAATGAGCAGTTCTTC. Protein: CASSSSGLGFNEQFF.

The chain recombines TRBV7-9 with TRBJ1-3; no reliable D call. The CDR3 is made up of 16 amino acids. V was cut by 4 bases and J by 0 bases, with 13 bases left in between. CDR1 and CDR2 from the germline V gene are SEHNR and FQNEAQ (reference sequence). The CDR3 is CASSSVPGSSGNTIYF. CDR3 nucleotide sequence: TGTGCCAGCAGCTCGGTTCCGGGAAGCTCTGGAAACACCATATATTTT. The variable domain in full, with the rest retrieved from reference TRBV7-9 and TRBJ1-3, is DTGVSQNPRHKITKRGQNVTFRCDPISEHNRLYWYRQTLGQGPEFLTYFQNEAQLEKSRLLSDRFSAERPKGSFSTLEIQRTEQGDSAMYLCASSSVPGSSGNTIYFGEGSWLTVV.

The CDR3 loop reads CATSDSSRGQETQYF. The CDR3 DNA reads as TGTGCCACCAGTGATTCTTCCAGGGGACAAGAGACCCAGTACTTC. This chain joins TRBV24-1 and TRBJ2-5; D is possibly TRBD1 (6 bases). The germline V and J ends were trimmed by 2 bases and 2 bases, with 11 bases remaining between them. Germline V lookup: CDR1 KGHDR, CDR2 SFDVKD. This CDR3 is built from 15 residues.

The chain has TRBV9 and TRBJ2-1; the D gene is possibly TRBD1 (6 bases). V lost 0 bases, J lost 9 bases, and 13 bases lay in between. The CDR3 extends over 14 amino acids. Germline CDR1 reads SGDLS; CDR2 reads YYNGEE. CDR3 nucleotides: TGTGCCAGCAGCGTAGCTACAGGGAATGGTGAGCAGTTCTTC. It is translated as CASSVATGNGEQFF.